This T cell receptor (beta chain) was recorded in a study of T cell repertoires in cytomegalovirus infection. Study as a whole: CMV infection plus the matching HLA type was flagged by public TCR beta signatures. Study-level results: It was HLA-C-restricted CMV-specific TCR beta clonotypes that dominated the response ex vivo.

Deletions cut 1 base from V and 5 bases from J, with 5 bases between. Germline CDR1 reads SEHNR; CDR2 reads FQNEAQ (reference sequence). The CDR3 sequence is 12 residues long. Each CDR3 protein gets one entry after TCRdb re-called the reads with MiXCR. The table has around 530,000 distinct CDR3 sequences, 26% seen once; the top ten hold around 14%. This clonotype was seen more than once but under ten times. The antigen remains undetermined. The sequenced sample was PBMCs. The sequence derives from a human donor in good health (CMV status not recorded). Some clones in this sample may be carry-over from other donors' samples. The chain employs TRBV7-9 and TRBJ1-1; D unclear. CDR3 bases: TGTGCCAGCAGCTTAGGCACGACTGAAGCTTTCTTT. It is translated as CASSLGTTEAFF.